These 8 T cell receptor beta chains were all obtained from the same sample, sequenced in a study of cytomegalovirus exposure and HLA in healthy donors. Profiled with immunoSEQ multiplex PCR; TCRdb holds only in-frame clones, not every one. The sample carries just under 150,000 clones, roughly 87% recorded once. The sequencing input was PBMCs. The receptors were sampled from a young man in good health and CMV-seropositive.

This clone was detected only once. V gene TRBV27 combines with J gene TRBJ2-1; 11 bases agree with TRBD2. CDR1 is MNHEY and CDR2 is SMNVEV in the germline V gene (reference sequence). Trimming cost V 8 bases and J 5 bases; bases outside gene matches: 8. CDR3 length: 15 amino acids. The CDR3 spells CASALSGRVHNEQFF. The DNA of the CDR3 is TGTGCCAGCGCCCTTAGCGGGAGGGTTCACAATGAGCAGTTCTTC.

The rearrangement links TRBV5-1 to TRBJ2-7; a weak D match, TRBD1 (6 bases). CDR1 and CDR2 from the germline V gene are SGHRS and YFSETQ. The CDR3 is 14 residues long. The V end was cut by 3 bases, the J end by 1 base, with 11 bases between. As DNA, the CDR3 is TGCGCCAGCAGCTATGGGGGCAGTTCCTACGAGCAGTACTTC. This gives the protein CASSYGGSSYEQYF. The whole variable domain, filled in from reference TRBV5-1 and TRBJ2-7, reads KAGVTQTPRYLIKTRGQQVTLSCSPISGHRSVSWYQQTPGQGLQFLFEYFSETQRNKGNFPGRFSGRQFSNSRSEMNVSTLELGDSALYLCASSYGGSSYEQYFGPGTRLTVT.

The chain employs TRBV6-4 and TRBJ2-1, with TRBD2 identical over 10 bases. Germline trimming cut 0 bases from V and 9 bases from J; bases unmatched to any gene: 8. Germline CDR1 and CDR2: MRHNA and SNTAGT. This CDR3 is 16 amino acids long. The CDR3 loop is CASSDSEREGLGEQFF. CDR3 coding DNA: TGTGCCAGCAGTGACTCAGAGCGGGAGGGCCTTGGTGAGCAGTTCTTC.

This clone was seen only once. The chain employs TRBV19 and TRBJ1-5; TRBD1 agrees at 10 bases. The CDR3 loop spans 16 amino acids. V lost 5 bases, J lost 6 bases, and 10 bases stayed unmatched. CDR1 and CDR2 from the germline V gene are LNHDA and SQIVND (reference sequence). CDR3 amino acids: CASSSTGTGATQPQHF. CDR3 nucleotides: TGTGCCAGTAGTTCAACCGGGACAGGGGCCACTCAGCCCCAGCATTTT.

This clone was observed a few times. The V gene is TRBV2, the J gene TRBJ2-7; TRBD2 agrees at 7 bases. Trimming at V came to 10 bases and at J to 7 bases, leaving 13 bases not matched to a gene. Per the germline V gene, CDR1 is SNHLY and CDR2 is FYNNEI. CDR3 length: 13 residues. The CDR3 reads CATQRDLSSEQYF. For the CDR3, the DNA is TGTGCCACCCAGCGGGACCTCTCTTCGGAGCAGTACTTC.

The chain carries TRBV2 and TRBJ2-7; 10 nucleotides align to TRBD1. J gave up 0 bases and V 7 bases, and 3 bases lay outside the gene matches. This CDR3 is built from 14 residues. Per the germline V gene, CDR1 is SNHLY and CDR2 is FYNNEI. The DNA of the CDR3 is TGTGCCAGCACCCGGACAGGGGGCTCCTACGAGCAGTACTTC. Translation gives CASTRTGGSYEQYF.

The CDR3 DNA follows: TGTGCCAGCTCCACGAGGCTGGGAGGCGAAGCTTTCTTT. Its translation is CASSTRLGGEAFF. The chain has TRBV18 and TRBJ1-1; D remains ambiguous. Germline CDR1 is KGHSH and CDR2 is LQKENI. The V and J ends lost 6 bases and 8 bases respectively, with 16 bases between them. The CDR3 loop spans 13 amino acids.

The CDR3 sequence: CASRGALAFNEQFF. CDR3 coding DNA: TGTGCCAGTAGGGGGGCTTTAGCATTCAATGAGCAGTTCTTC. This chain connects TRBV19 to TRBJ2-1; D might be TRBD1 (6 bases). The CDR3 is 14 residues long. Germline V gene data show CDR1 as LNHDA and CDR2 as SQIVND (reference sequence). The V gene lost 6 bases and the J gene lost 6 bases, with 15 bases spanning the gap.